The rows below give T cell receptor beta chains drawn from one sample of a study of cytomegalovirus exposure and HLA in healthy donors. The method was immunoSEQ multiplex PCR; TCRdb's version includes in-frame clones alone and lacks a portion of them. The data show under 200,000 clones, 75% to 90% seen once. What was sequenced was PBMCs. Receptors originate from a human donor in good health. The CDR3 runs from the conserved cysteine through the conserved F or W. The D gene is left open where the match is weak. The size entry is marked missing in some rows and otherwise reads once, few, many or a size class.

abundance: few; d_gene: .; v_gene: TRBV7-9; j_gene: TRBJ1-2; CDR3aa: CASLGPITAGYGYTF
abundance: few; d_gene: TRBD1; v_gene: TRBV5-4; j_gene: TRBJ1-1; CDR3aa: CASSLLIRGTEAFF
abundance: .; d_gene: .; v_gene: TRBV5-1; j_gene: TRBJ1-4; CDR3aa: CASSPSLSGEGEKLFF
abundance: .; d_gene: TRBD2; v_gene: TRBV5-1; j_gene: TRBJ2-4; CDR3aa: CASSSDPRLAGGLKNIQYF
abundance: .; d_gene: TRBD1; v_gene: TRBV11-3; j_gene: TRBJ1-1; CDR3aa: CASRGQGFEAFF
abundance: .; d_gene: .; v_gene: TRBV19; j_gene: TRBJ1-6; CDR3aa: CASSTDRLNSPLHF
abundance: .; d_gene: .; v_gene: TRBV7-2; j_gene: TRBJ1-2; CDR3aa: CASSRSGVGYGYTF
abundance: once; d_gene: TRBD1; v_gene: TRBV11-3; j_gene: TRBJ2-5; CDR3aa: CASSLDFRTGEAETQYF
abundance: .; d_gene: .; v_gene: TRBV4-1; j_gene: TRBJ1-5; CDR3aa: CASSQDGRENQPQHF
abundance: .; d_gene: .; v_gene: TRBV12-5; j_gene: TRBJ2-7; CDR3aa: CASGLGYYEQYF
abundance: .; d_gene: .; v_gene: TRBV19; j_gene: TRBJ1-2; CDR3aa: CASSIDRDYGYTF
abundance: .; d_gene: .; v_gene: TRBV13; j_gene: TRBJ1-1; CDR3aa: CASSSNGFSGFTTEAFF
abundance: .; d_gene: .; v_gene: TRBV5-1; j_gene: TRBJ2-7; CDR3aa: CASSFTAISYEQYF
abundance: .; d_gene: .; v_gene: TRBV9; j_gene: TRBJ2-1; CDR3aa: CASSVVGRVADEQFF